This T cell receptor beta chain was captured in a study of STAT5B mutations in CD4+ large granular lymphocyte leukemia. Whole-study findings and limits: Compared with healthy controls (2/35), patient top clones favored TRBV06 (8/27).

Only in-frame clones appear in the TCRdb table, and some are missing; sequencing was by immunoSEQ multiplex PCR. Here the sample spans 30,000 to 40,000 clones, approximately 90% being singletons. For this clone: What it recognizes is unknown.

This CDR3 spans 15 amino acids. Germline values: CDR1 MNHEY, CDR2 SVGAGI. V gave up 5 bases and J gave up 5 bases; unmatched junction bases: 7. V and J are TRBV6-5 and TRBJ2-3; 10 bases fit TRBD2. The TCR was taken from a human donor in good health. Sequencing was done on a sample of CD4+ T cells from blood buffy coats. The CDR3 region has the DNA TGTGCCAGCAGTCCAGCGGGAGGGCCGGGAGATACGCAGTATTTT. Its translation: CASSPAGGPGDTQYF.